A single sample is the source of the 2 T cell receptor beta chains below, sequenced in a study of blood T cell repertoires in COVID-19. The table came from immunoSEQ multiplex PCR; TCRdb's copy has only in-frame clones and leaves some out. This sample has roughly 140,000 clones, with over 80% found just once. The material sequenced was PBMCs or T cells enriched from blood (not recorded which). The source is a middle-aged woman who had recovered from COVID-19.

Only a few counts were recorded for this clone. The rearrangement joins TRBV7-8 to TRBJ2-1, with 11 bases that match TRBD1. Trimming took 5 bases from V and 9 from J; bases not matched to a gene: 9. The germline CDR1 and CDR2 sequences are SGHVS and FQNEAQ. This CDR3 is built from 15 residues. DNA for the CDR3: TGTGCCAGCAGCAGCCCGGGACAGGGGGTTGGTGAGCAGTTCTTC. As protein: CASSSPGQGVGEQFF.

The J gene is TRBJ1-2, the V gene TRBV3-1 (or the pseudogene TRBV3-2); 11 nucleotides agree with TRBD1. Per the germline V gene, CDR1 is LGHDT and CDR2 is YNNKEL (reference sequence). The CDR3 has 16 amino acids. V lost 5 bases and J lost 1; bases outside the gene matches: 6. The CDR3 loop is CASSAGQGVNNYGYTF. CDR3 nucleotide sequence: TGTGCCAGCAGCGCGGGACAGGGGGTAAATAACTATGGCTACACCTTC.